Listed below are T cell receptor beta chains from one sample, sequenced in a study of blood T cell repertoires in COVID-19. The data were produced by immunoSEQ multiplex PCR, yet TCRdb's version contains in-frame clones alone and is incomplete. The repertoire has more than 40,000 clones, roughly 80% of them found once; the top ten carry less than 15%. The sequenced sample was peripheral blood. The source is a human donor with acute or convalescent COVID-19. The donor label of this sample is uncertain. CDR3s include the opening cysteine and the closing phenylalanine or tryptophan. D genes are given only for firm matches. Rows give clone size only sometimes, using once, few, many, or a class for an expanded clone.

d_gene	j_gene	v_gene	abundance	CDR3aa	CDR3nt
.	TRBJ1-2	TRBV11-2	few	CASSLGGGYGYTF	TGTGCCAGCAGCTTAGGGGGAGGCTATGGCTACACCTTC
.	TRBJ1-5	TRBV7-2	many	CASSLVGGQNDQPQHF	TGTGCCAGCAGCTTAGTGGGGGGGCAAAACGATCAGCCCCAGCATTTT
.	TRBJ1-1	TRBV28	.	CASSLRRTVTEAFF	TGTGCCAGCAGTCTCCGGAGGACAGTAACTGAAGCTTTCTTT
.	TRBJ1-5	TRBV28	.	CASSLWVAGFNQPQHF	TGTGCCAGCAGTTTATGGGTAGCAGGGTTCAATCAGCCCCAGCATTTT
.	TRBJ1-5	TRBV30	.	CAWSPKPLVFSNQPQHF	TGTGCCTGGAGTCCCAAACCGTTAGTCTTTAGCAATCAGCCCCAGCATTTT
.	TRBJ2-7	TRBV18	.	CASSQSERYEQYF	TGTGCCAGCTCTCAATCGGAGCGCTACGAGCAGTACTTC
TRBD2	TRBJ2-1	TRBV9	.	CASSVAPGRDEQFF	TGTGCCAGCAGCGTAGCCCCGGGGAGGGATGAGCAGTTCTTC
TRBD2	TRBJ2-7	TRBV28	.	CASRPSAGYGYEQYF	TGTGCCAGCAGACCCTCAGCGGGGTATGGCTACGAGCAGTACTTC
.	TRBJ1-5	TRBV27	.	CASSLFRLTAGPHQPQHF	TGTGCCAGCAGTTTATTCCGCCTGACAGCCGGTCCCCATCAGCCCCAGCATTTT
.	TRBJ2-3	TRBV3-1/TRBV3-2	.	CASSQGGGRSTDTQYF	TGTGCCAGCAGCCAAGGCGGGGGCCGTTCCACAGATACGCAGTATTTT
TRBD2	TRBJ2-7	TRBV7-2	.	CASSPPIKREGTYEQYF	TGTGCCAGCAGCCCTCCCATAAAGCGGGAGGGAACCTACGAGCAGTACTTC
.	TRBJ1-5	TRBV18	.	CASSPNGLNQPQHF	TGTGCCAGCTCACCAAATGGGCTCAATCAGCCCCAGCATTTT
.	TRBJ1-5	TRBV12-3/TRBV12-4	.	CASSLVTHQPQHF	TGTGCCAGCAGTTTGGTGACTCATCAGCCCCAGCATTTT
TRBD1	TRBJ2-1	TRBV7-2	.	CASSLTWDSINEQFF	TGTGCCAGCAGCTTAACCTGGGACAGTATCAATGAGCAGTTCTTC
.	TRBJ1-1	TRBV29-1	.	CSVDNRATEAFF	TGCAGCGTTGACAACAGGGCCACTGAAGCTTTCTTT
TRBD1	TRBJ1-1	TRBV29-1	.	CSVVRFGDRAAEAFF	TGCAGCGTTGTAAGGTTTGGGGACAGGGCAGCTGAAGCTTTCTTT
.	TRBJ2-3	TRBV7-9	few	CASSLAGLGADTQYF	TGTGCCAGCAGCTTGGCAGGGCTGGGCGCAGATACGCAGTATTTT
.	TRBJ1-3	TRBV6-5	.	CASSLAGSSGNTIYF	TGTGCCAGCAGTTTGGCGGGCAGCTCTGGAAACACCATATATTTT
TRBD2	TRBJ2-3	TRBV7-9	.	CASSLAGGDTQYF	TGTGCCAGCAGCTTAGCGGGGGGGGATACGCAGTATTTT
.	TRBJ1-6	TRBV27	.	CASSLYLDSRGSSPLHF	TGTGCCAGCAGTTTATACTTGGACAGTCGTGGGAGTTCACCCCTCCACTTT
TRBD1	TRBJ1-3	TRBV30	once	CAWTGTGDYTIYF	TGTGCCTGGACCGGGACAGGGGATTACACCATATATTTT
.	TRBJ1-1	TRBV11-3	.	CASSRGGGASEAFF	TGTGCCAGCAGTCGCGGAGGGGGGGCCTCTGAAGCTTTCTTT
.	TRBJ1-2	TRBV6-2/TRBV6-3	.	CASSSPGTIYGYTF	TGTGCCAGCAGTTCTCCCGGGACAATCTATGGCTACACCTTC
.	TRBJ2-3	TRBV5-6	.	CASSLGLPADTQYF	TGTGCCAGCAGCCTGGGACTCCCGGCAGATACGCAGTATTTT
.	TRBJ1-3	TRBV28	.	CASSPVAGNRNTIYF	TGTGCCAGCAGCCCCGTGGCAGGCAACAGAAACACCATATATTTT
.	TRBJ2-1	TRBV6-5	few	CASSYSGAGEQFF	TGTGCCAGCAGTTACTCGGGGGCAGGTGAGCAGTTCTTC
.	TRBJ1-2	TRBV7-9	.	CASSPPDSLYGYTF	TGTGCCAGCAGCCCACCCGACAGTCTCTATGGCTACACCTTC
TRBD1	TRBJ1-5	TRBV2	.	CASSGDPRDRANQPQHF	TGTGCCAGCAGCGGCGACCCCCGGGACAGGGCAAATCAGCCCCAGCATTTT
TRBD1	TRBJ2-1	TRBV12-5	.	CASGLGTGNEQFF	TGTGCTAGTGGTTTGGGGACAGGGAATGAGCAGTTCTTC
.	TRBJ1-2	TRBV4-2	.	CASSQDRPIGGYTF	TGTGCCAGCAGCCAAGATCGGCCAATCGGGGGCTACACCTTC
TRBD2	TRBJ2-7	TRBV29-1	few	CSAVGTSGIWEQYF	TGCAGCGCTGTCGGGACTAGCGGGATCTGGGAGCAGTACTTC